One TCR beta chain is described in this entry. No antigen is known for it. The CDR3 is made up of 15 amino acids. V lost 1 base to trimming and J lost 3 bases, with 10 bases between them. Germline CDR1 and CDR2: SGHAT and FQNNGV. The sample belongs to a study of T cell responses to AZD1222 COVID-19 vaccine. Study-wide points: Spike as a whole was targeted by vaccine-associated CD4 TCRs, dominant at 160-218 and 743-854. Clonal diversity may have been underestimated in mostly white British donors. Only a handful of AZD1222 recipients, five to seven in all, had baseline seropositivity. Compared with day 0, the breadth and depth of the Spike-specific TCR repertoire rose significantly after two doses of AZD1222.

The repertoire was sequenced with immunoSEQ multiplex PCR; TCRdb's copy has only in-frame clones and lacks some. The profile shows about 130,000 clones, 80% to 95% of them singletons. Sample: peripheral blood, taken 28 days after the second AZD1222 dose. This clonotype was obtained from an adult who received the AZD1222 COVID-19 vaccine. The J gene is TRBJ2-1, the V gene TRBV11-2; TRBD2 is a possible D gene (7 bases). The CDR3 loop reads CASSLGGGRYNEQFF. DNA for the CDR3: TGTGCCAGCAGCTTAGGGGGGGGCCGCTACAATGAGCAGTTCTTC.